The 22 T cell receptor beta chains presented below share a single source sample, sequenced in a study of blood T cell repertoires in COVID-19. Sequenced by immunoSEQ multiplex PCR; TCRdb stores in-frame clones only, minus some. The table includes a few hundred thousand clones, 87% detected once. The sample was PBMCs or T cells enriched from blood (not recorded which). These receptors originate from a woman aged 25-40 years who had recovered from COVID-19.

V and J are TRBV7-9 and TRBJ2-3, with TRBD1 matching 7 bases. The J segment lost 2 bases and the V segment lost 5 bases, leaving 7 bases of the junction unmatched. CDR1 is SEHNR, CDR2 FQNEAQ, per germline (reference sequence). The CDR3 runs to 15 residues. CDR3 in amino acids: CASSNRDRPTDTQYF. The CDR3 DNA sequence: TGTGCCAGCAGCAACCGGGACAGACCCACAGATACGCAGTATTTT.

This clone was detected ten times or more. The V gene is TRBV19, the J gene TRBJ2-7; TRBD1 agrees at 7 bases. Germline V gene data show CDR1 as LNHDA and CDR2 as SQIVND (reference sequence). Trimming took 3 bases from V and 0 from J; bases not matched to a gene: 8. This CDR3 comprises 16 residues. The CDR3 nucleotides are TGTGCCAGTAGTATGGTCGCAGGGGGAAGCTCCTACGAGCAGTACTTC. As protein: CASSMVAGGSSYEQYF. Filled out from reference TRBV19 and TRBJ2-7, the complete variable domain reads DGGITQSPKYLFRKEGQNVTLSCEQNLNHDAMYWYRQDPGQGLRLIYYSQIVNDFQKGDIAEGYSVSREKKESFPLTVTSAQKNPTAFYLCASSMVAGGSSYEQYFGPGTRLTVT.

V usage is TRBV10-3 and J usage is TRBJ1-2; D ambiguous. Germline CDR1 ENHRY, CDR2 SYGVKD. V lost 4 bases and J lost 7, with 19 bases in between. CDR3 length equals 15 residues. This chain's CDR3 is CAISAPSAPGGGYTF. The CDR3 DNA follows: TGTGCCATCAGTGCCCCCAGTGCCCCGGGAGGTGGCTACACCTTC.

The J gene is TRBJ1-1, the V gene TRBV2, with 7 bases lining up with TRBD1. CDR1 is SNHLY, CDR2 FYNNEI, per germline. This CDR3 is built from 14 residues. With V trimmed by 6 bases and J by 8 bases, 12 bases remained unmatched. CDR3 nucleotides: TGTGCCAGCAGGGAACAGGGACAGACACCCGAAGCTTTCTTT. Translated, it gives CASREQGQTPEAFF.

J is TRBJ1-1 and V is TRBV2; D is perhaps TRBD1 (6 bases). Trimming removed 11 bases from V and 3 bases from J, with 13 bases in between. The CDR3 length is 12 residues. Germline CDR1 and CDR2: SNHLY and FYNNEI. The CDR3 loop is CAGGARYTEAFF. DNA for the CDR3: TGTGCCGGGGGGGCCCGGTACACTGAAGCTTTCTTT.

CDR3: CAWSVETVNTEAFF. The CDR3 nucleotides are TGTGCCTGGAGTGTTGAGACTGTGAACACTGAAGCTTTCTTT. V and J are TRBV30 and TRBJ1-1, with D uncertain. The CDR3 loop spans 14 amino acids. Germline CDR1 GTSNPN, CDR2 SVGIG (reference sequence). V was cut by 0 bases and J by 0 bases, with 8 bases left in between.

This clone was recorded once. The chain joins TRBV24-1 to TRBJ2-3; TRBD2 agrees at 11 bases. Looked up from germline, CDR1 is KGHDR and CDR2 is SFDVKD. The CDR3 totals 19 residues. J lost 0 bases, V lost 2 bases, and 9 bases had no gene match. CDR3: CATSDWAGTSGLSTDTQYF. The DNA of the CDR3 is TGTGCCACCAGTGATTGGGCCGGGACTAGCGGACTTAGCACAGATACGCAGTATTTT.

This clone was picked up one time. The chain's CDR3 is CASSYSKRSGTRAEKLFF. The CDR3, as DNA: TGTGCCAGCAGTTACTCGAAAAGGTCCGGGACTCGAGCCGAAAAACTGTTTTTT. The chain uses TRBV6-2 or TRBV6-3 and TRBJ1-4; TRBD1 is a possible D gene (5 bases). Germline CDR1 and CDR2: MNHEY and SVGEGT. This CDR3 has 18 amino acids. Between the trimmed V and J ends, which lost 0 bases and 8 bases, there was a span of 22 bases.

The chain couples TRBV3-1 (or the pseudogene TRBV3-2) to TRBJ1-6; TRBD1 matches 8 bases. Trimming cost V 1 base and J 4 bases; bases outside gene matches: 9. This CDR3 region has 18 residues. The germline CDR1 and CDR2 sequences are LGHDT and YNNKEL (reference sequence). The CDR3 loop is CASSQASAGGRYNSPLHF. CDR3 DNA sequence: TGTGCCAGCAGCCAAGCTTCGGCAGGGGGCAGGTATAATTCACCCCTCCACTTT.

This sequence joins TRBV28 and TRBJ2-1; 11 bases fit TRBD2. Germline V gives CDR1 MDHEN, CDR2 SYDVKM. CDR3 length equals 14 residues. J lost 6 bases, V lost 8 bases, and 6 bases had no gene match. The CDR3: CASASGGPLNEQFF. In nucleotides, the CDR3 is TGTGCCAGCGCTAGCGGGGGGCCCCTCAATGAGCAGTTCTTC.

This clone was counted between two and nine times. This chain connects TRBV4-1 to TRBJ1-2; TRBD1 matches at 8 bases. This CDR3 spans 13 amino acids. The V gene's germline CDR1 is MGHRA and CDR2 YSYEKL. Trimming removed 2 bases from V and 4 bases from J; junction bases left unmatched: 0. In nucleotides, the CDR3 is TGCGCCAGCAGCCAACAGGGGGCCTATGGCTACACCTTC. Translated, it gives CASSQQGAYGYTF.

The V call is TRBV5-8, the J call TRBJ2-3; TRBD2 matches 10 bases. The J segment lost 6 bases and the V segment lost 0 bases, leaving 13 bases of the junction unmatched. CDR1 SGHTS and CDR2 YDEGEE come from the germline V gene. CDR3 length: 18 residues. The DNA of the CDR3 is TGTGCCAGCAGCTTGGTACTAGCGGGGCCAAACCCCCCCGATACGCAGTATTTT. Protein sequence: CASSLVLAGPNPPDTQYF. The full variable domain, its missing parts supplied by reference TRBV5-8 and TRBJ2-3, is EAGVTQSPTHLIKTRGQQATLRCSPISGHTSVYWYQQALGLGLQFLLWYDEGEERNRGNFPPRFSGRQFPNYSSELNVNALELEDSALYLCASSLVLAGPNPPDTQYFGPGTRLTVL.

This chain uses TRBV3-1 (or the pseudogene TRBV3-2) with TRBJ2-2; no reliable D call. Between the trimmed V and J ends, which lost 2 bases and 3 bases, there was a span of 10 bases. The CDR3 is 15 residues long. The germline V gene encodes CDR1 LGHDT and CDR2 YNNKEL (reference sequence). CDR3 nucleotide sequence: TGTGCCAGCAGCCAATGGGCGCTGGACACCGGGGAGCTGTTTTTT. It translates to CASSQWALDTGELFF.

The chain joins TRBV9 to TRBJ2-2; 9 bases align to TRBD2. The germline V gene encodes CDR1 SGDLS and CDR2 YYNGEE. Trimming cost V 0 bases and J 4 bases; bases outside gene matches: 10. The CDR3 loop spans 18 amino acids. The CDR3 is CASSVGLAGLPGTGELFF. CDR3 coding DNA: TGTGCCAGCAGCGTAGGCCTAGCGGGGCTCCCGGGCACCGGGGAGCTGTTTTTT.

The V and J genes are TRBV19 and TRBJ1-2, with 9 bases identical to TRBD1. J lost 4 bases, V lost 6 bases, and 18 bases had no gene match. The CDR3 has 18 residues. The germline V gene encodes CDR1 LNHDA and CDR2 SQIVND (reference sequence). The CDR3 reads CASRNKQGAPLPVYGYTF. In DNA, the CDR3 is TGTGCCAGTAGAAACAAACAGGGGGCCCCCCTCCCAGTCTATGGCTACACCTTC.

This chain joins TRBV14 and TRBJ1-6; D is ambiguous. The germline V gene has CDR1 SGHDN and CDR2 FVKESK. V lost 4 bases, J lost 8 bases, and 6 bases lay in between. CDR3 size: 12 residues. CDR3 bases: TGTGCCAGCAGCCTCTCTTATTCACCCCTCCACTTT. It specifies CASSLSYSPLHF.

The V call is TRBV6-5, the J call TRBJ1-1; TRBD1 is a possible D gene (5 bases). Trimming cost V 6 bases and J 2 bases, with 10 bases left between them. Germline loops: CDR1 MNHEY, CDR2 SVGAGI. The CDR3 extends over 13 amino acids. Written as DNA, the CDR3 is TGTGCCAGCAGGACCTGGGGCAACACTGAAGCTTTCTTT. This sequence encodes CASRTWGNTEAFF.

The chain joins TRBV7-6 to TRBJ1-6; D gene unclear. Trimming cost V 2 bases and J 0 bases, with 17 bases left between them. Germline V CDR1 and CDR2: SGHVS, FNYEAQ. The CDR3 is 19 amino acids. DNA of the CDR3: TGTGCCAGCAGCTTAAACAGTCCCCAAGGGAGCTCCTATAATTCACCCCTCCACTTT. Its translation is CASSLNSPQGSSYNSPLHF.

The rearrangement joins TRBV3-1 (or the pseudogene TRBV3-2) to TRBJ2-7; the match to TRBD1 covers 8 bases. In germline, CDR1 is LGHDT, CDR2 YNNKEL (reference sequence). The CDR3 totals 14 residues. The ends lost 5 bases at V and 2 bases at J; junction bases unmatched: 5. DNA for the CDR3: TGTGCCAGCAGCACTGGACAGGGCACCTACGAGCAGTACTTC. This gives the protein CASSTGQGTYEQYF.

The chain uses TRBV5-1 and TRBJ2-3, with a possible D match to TRBD1 (6 bases). In germline, CDR1 is SGHRS, CDR2 YFSETQ. CDR3 length equals 14 residues. Between the trimmed V and J ends, which lost 5 bases and 6 bases, there was a span of 16 bases. The CDR3: CASSFGAGEDTQYF. DNA for the CDR3: TGCGCCAGCAGTTTTGGGGCAGGGGAGGATACGCAGTATTTT. Filled out from reference TRBV5-1 and TRBJ2-3, the complete variable domain reads KAGVTQTPRYLIKTRGQQVTLSCSPISGHRSVSWYQQTPGQGLQFLFEYFSETQRNKGNFPGRFSGRQFSNSRSEMNVSTLELGDSALYLCASSFGAGEDTQYFGPGTRLTVL.

CDR3 protein: CASSQSLNPAYEQYF. CDR3 sequence (DNA): TGCGCCAGCAGCCAATCTCTCAACCCGGCCTACGAGCAGTACTTC. The genes are TRBV4-1 and TRBJ2-7; D ambiguous. Germline CDR1 and CDR2: MGHRA and YSYEKL. V was pared by 2 bases and J by 2 bases, with 13 bases between. The CDR3 consists of 15 residues.

Only one count was recorded for this clone. This chain joins TRBV3-1 (or the pseudogene TRBV3-2) and TRBJ1-2, with D uncertain. The V and J ends lost 1 base and 7 bases respectively, with 7 bases between them. This CDR3 region has 12 residues. In germline, CDR1 is LGHDT, CDR2 YNNKEL (reference sequence). The CDR3 protein is CASSQGTVGYTF. DNA of the CDR3: TGTGCCAGCAGCCAAGGTACAGTTGGCTACACCTTC.